This T cell receptor beta chain emerged from a study of tumor-infiltrating lymphocytes in localized non-small cell lung cancer. Overall study findings and caveats: Only some patients had TCR sequencing, depending on available tissue.

This clone qualifies as medium-sized. Its matching antigen is unknown. Trimming pared 4 bases from V and 4 bases from J, leaving 12 bases between. This CDR3 is 14 amino acids long. Germline V gene data show CDR1 as SGHAT and CDR2 as FQNNGV. The data were produced by immunoSEQ multiplex PCR, yet TCRdb's version contains in-frame clones alone and is incomplete. In the table there are tens of thousands of clones, around 62% of which are singletons. The material sequenced was lung tumor tissue. The source of this sequence is a human donor with non-small cell lung cancer. The chain employs TRBV11-2 and TRBJ2-3, with no clear D. CDR3 in DNA: TGTGCCAGCAGCTCGACTCGTAGGGCAGATACGCAGTATTTT. Its protein is CASSSTRRADTQYF.